This T cell receptor beta chain was recovered during a study of T cell responses to AZD1222 COVID-19 vaccine. Study results and caveats: An increase in Spike-specific TCR breadth and depth was observed after two AZD1222 doses.

TCRdb keeps only in-frame clones here, not all; method: immunoSEQ multiplex PCR. This table holds 70,000 to 95,000 clones, about 86% found once. CDR3 length equals 17 residues. Per germline, CDR1 MDHEN and CDR2 SYDVKM. V shed 4 bases, J shed 2 bases, and the junction held 10 bases outside the gene matches. A note on this clone: Antigen specificity is unknown.

This receptor was identified in an adult who received the AZD1222 COVID-19 vaccine. The V gene is TRBV28, the J gene TRBJ2-2; 7 nucleotides line up with TRBD1. The sample here was peripheral blood, taken 28 days after the second AZD1222 dose. In DNA, the CDR3 is TGTGCCAGCAGTTCTCCCCGACAGGGCGCCAACACCGGGGAGCTGTTTTTT. Its protein is CASSSPRQGANTGELFF.